The 8 T cell receptor beta chains in this list originate from one sample, sequenced in a study of cytomegalovirus exposure and HLA in healthy donors. The table came from immunoSEQ multiplex PCR; TCRdb's copy has only in-frame clones and leaves some out. The table has over 200,000 clones, about 91% seen once; the top ten hold 2.9%. The sequenced sample was PBMCs. The receptors here all came from a young woman in good health and CMV-seronegative.

The V call is TRBV25-1, the J call TRBJ1-2; possible D gene TRBD1, 6 bases. The CDR3 spans 13 residues. Trimming took 4 bases from V and 7 from J, leaving 13 bases between them. Germline V gives CDR1 MGHDK, CDR2 SYGVNS. CDR3 sequence: CASSVGQARGYTF. CDR3 coding DNA: TGTGCCAGCAGTGTGGGACAAGCTCGTGGCTACACCTTC.

This clone occurred a few times. This chain links TRBV2 with TRBJ2-7; 9 bases map to TRBD1. The CDR3 consists of 14 residues. The V gene's germline CDR1 is SNHLY and CDR2 FYNNEI. V shed 4 bases, J shed 5 bases, and the junction held 6 bases outside the gene matches. This chain's CDR3 is CASSAQGALHEQYF. The CDR3 DNA reads TGTGCCAGCAGTGCACAGGGGGCGCTCCACGAGCAGTACTTC.

This clone has a single count. J is TRBJ1-1 and V is TRBV6-5, with D uncertain. Germline V gives CDR1 MNHEY, CDR2 SVGAGI. V was pared by 6 bases and J by 0 bases, with 11 bases between. This CDR3 has 14 amino acids. The CDR3 DNA reads as TGTGCCAGCAGGGGAGCGGGCATGAACACTGAAGCTTTCTTT. Its protein is CASRGAGMNTEAFF.

This clone has only one observation. This sequence joins TRBV27 and TRBJ2-7; a possible D gene is TRBD2 (6 bases). V lost 3 bases and J lost 2, with 17 bases in between. CDR3 length: 16 amino acids. CDR1 MNHEY and CDR2 SMNVEV come from the germline V gene (reference sequence). The DNA of the CDR3 is TGTGCCAGCAGTTTTTCAGGGTCACTAGCAACCTACGAGCAGTACTTC. Translated: CASSFSGSLATYEQYF.

The chain carries TRBV7-3 and TRBJ2-1, with 9 bases matching TRBD2. The CDR3 runs to 15 residues. Germline assignment: CDR1 SGHTA and CDR2 FQGTGA. Trimming took 5 bases from V and 7 from J; bases not matched to a gene: 9. The CDR3 nucleotides read TGTGCCAGCAGCAGTACTAGCGGGTTGTCTAATGAGCAGTTCTTC. Its protein is CASSSTSGLSNEQFF.

The genes are TRBV27 and TRBJ2-5; 9 nucleotides line up with TRBD1. Germline-derived CDR1 and CDR2 are MNHEY and SMNVEV (reference sequence). This CDR3 spans 12 amino acids. With V trimmed by 9 bases and J by 4 bases, 3 bases remained unmatched. The CDR3 spells CASTGQGETQYF. In nucleotides, the CDR3 is TGTGCCAGTACGGGACAGGGAGAGACCCAGTACTTC.

V is TRBV2 and J is TRBJ2-2, with D unresolved. Looked up from germline, CDR1 is SNHLY and CDR2 is FYNNEI. The V end lost 7 bases, the J end lost 8 bases, and 14 bases lay between the germline ends. There are 13 residues in the CDR3. This chain's CDR3 is CASTGYPSGELFF. CDR3 nucleotide sequence: TGTGCCAGCACCGGTTACCCCTCGGGGGAGCTGTTTTTT. Drawing the rest from reference TRBV2 and TRBJ2-2, the complete variable domain is EPEVTQTPSHQVTQMGQEVILRCVPISNHLYFYWYRQILGQKVEFLVSFYNNEISEKSEIFDDQFSVERPDGSNFTLKIRSTKLEDSAMYFCASTGYPSGELFFGEGSRLTVL.

The V and J genes are TRBV29-1 and TRBJ2-2, with 9 bases fitting TRBD1. Germline V CDR1 and CDR2: SQVTM, ANQGSEA. Losses at the gene ends were 7 bases for V and 0 bases for J; bases not matched to a gene: 6. This CDR3 region has 15 residues. This CDR3 is CSAQQGATNTGELFF. In nucleotides, the CDR3 is TGCAGCGCGCAACAGGGGGCCACGAACACCGGGGAGCTGTTTTTT.